The 10 T cell receptor beta chains below come from one sample, sequenced in a study of early stage breast cancer tumors. Libraries were prepared by immunoSEQ multiplex PCR; TCRdb keeps only in-frame clonotypes and omits some of them. In the table there are tens of thousands of clones, around two thirds of which are singletons. The sequenced sample consisted of blood. Every receptor here comes from a person aged 45 to 59 with breast cancer.

The chain has TRBV2 and TRBJ2-1; 8 bases are a match to TRBD2. CDR3 size: 15 residues. The germline V gene has CDR1 SNHLY and CDR2 FYNNEI. The trim removed 4 bases at V and 3 bases at J, leaving 5 bases unmatched. The CDR3 reads CASSVSGVGYNEQFF. The CDR3 DNA sequence: TGTGCCAGCAGTGTTAGCGGGGTTGGCTACAATGAGCAGTTCTTC. Variable domain in full (rest from reference TRBV2 and TRBJ2-1): EPEVTQTPSHQVTQMGQEVILRCVPISNHLYFYWYRQILGQKVEFLVSFYNNEISEKSEIFDDQFSVERPDGSNFTLKIRSTKLEDSAMYFCASSVSGVGYNEQFFGPGTRLTVL.

This chain joins TRBV13 and TRBJ2-7; 8 nucleotides align to TRBD1. Germline CDR1 is PRHDT and CDR2 is FYEKMQ (reference sequence). Trimming at V came to 1 base and at J to 3 bases, leaving 2 bases not matched to a gene. The CDR3 sequence is 14 residues long. The CDR3 region is CASSLETGDYEQYF. The CDR3 DNA reads as TGTGCCAGCAGCTTAGAGACAGGGGACTACGAGCAGTACTTC.

The chain couples TRBV19 to TRBJ1-2; 11 bases match TRBD1. The germline gives CDR1 LNHDA, CDR2 SQIVND (reference sequence). The V and J ends lost 4 bases and 2 bases, in that order; junction bases with no gene match: 0. The CDR3 is 14 residues long. The CDR3 DNA follows: TGTGCCAGTAGTAGGGACAGGGGGAACTATGGCTACACCTTC. As protein: CASSRDRGNYGYTF.

This rearrangement joins TRBV7-2 to TRBJ2-5, with a possible D match to TRBD2 (5 bases). Trimming stripped 5 bases from V and 5 bases from J, with 18 bases between. CDR1 and CDR2 (germline): SGHTA, FQGNSA. The CDR3 length is 15 residues. CDR3 bases: TGTGCCAGCAGCCCGGACTCCCCGGCCAGGGAGACCCAGTACTTC. This encodes CASSPDSPARETQYF.

V gene TRBV10-1 combines with J gene TRBJ2-1, with 8 bases lining up with TRBD2. Per germline, CDR1 WNHNN and CDR2 SYGVQD (reference sequence). J lost 5 bases, V lost 10 bases, and 7 bases had no gene match. The CDR3 contains 13 residues. The CDR3 region is CATSRGGNNEQFF. The CDR3 nucleotides are TGCGCCACCTCACGGGGGGGGAACAATGAGCAGTTCTTC.

The V gene is TRBV23-1, the J gene TRBJ2-7, with TRBD1 matching 10 bases. TRBV23-1 is assigned to the ORF class and has an uncertain function. Germline trimming cut 0 bases from V and 4 bases from J; bases unmatched to any gene: 9. This CDR3 comprises 17 residues. The CDR3 reads CASSQSTGGAGLYEQYV. CDR3 sequence (DNA): TGCGCCAGCAGTCAATCGACAGGGGGCGCAGGTCTTTACGAGCAGTACGTC.

The chain links TRBV9 to TRBJ2-7, with D perhaps matching TRBD1 (6 bases). The germline gives CDR1 SGDLS, CDR2 YYNGEE. The CDR3 loop spans 14 amino acids. Trimming took off 3 bases at V and 0 bases at J, with 10 bases between the two ends. Here the CDR3 reads CASSARQDSYEQYF. The CDR3 DNA reads TGTGCCAGCAGCGCCCGACAGGACTCCTACGAGCAGTACTTC.

This rearrangement joins TRBV13 to TRBJ1-3; 7 bases match TRBD1. Looked up from germline, CDR1 is PRHDT and CDR2 is FYEKMQ (reference sequence). This CDR3 contains 14 residues. J was trimmed by 2 bases and V by 6 bases; bases with no gene match: 4. CDR3 in DNA: TGTGCCAGCAGAGGGGACAGAACTGGAAACACCATATATTTT. Translated: CASRGDRTGNTIYF.

This clone was detected many times. V usage is TRBV11-2 and J usage is TRBJ1-2; D is perhaps TRBD1 (5 bases). Germline V gene data show CDR1 as SGHAT and CDR2 as FQNNGV. The CDR3 sequence is 15 residues long. Deletions cut 5 bases from V and 8 bases from J, with 21 bases between. CDR3 sequence (DNA): TGTGCCAGCAGCGACCCGAGGGGACTGGGCGGCGGCTACACCTTC. Amino acids: CASSDPRGLGGGYTF. Looking up the rest from reference TRBV11-2 and TRBJ1-2 gives the full variable domain: EAGVAQSPRYKIIEKRQSVAFWCNPISGHATLYWYQQILGQGPKLLIQFQNNGVVDDSQLPKDRFSAERLKGVDSTLKIQPAKLEDSAVYLCASSDPRGLGGGYTFGSGTRLTVV.

This clone was recorded a few times. The chain links TRBV14 to TRBJ1-5; D gene uncertain. Trimming took off 1 base at V and 2 bases at J, with 6 bases between the two ends. The CDR3 has 14 amino acids. Germline CDR1 and CDR2: SGHDN and FVKESK. DNA of the CDR3: TGTGCCAGCAGCCAAGGACTGGGCAATCAGCCCCAGCATTTT. As protein: CASSQGLGNQPQHF.